This note documents a single T cell receptor (beta chain) sequence. Its target is not known. The data were obtained in a study of a mutant IDH1 vaccine in newly diagnosed glioma. Whole-study context: Vaccines were first given 4-6 weeks after radiotherapy alone, or with temozolomide cycles. The therapy given earlier, which was standard therapy, consisted of radiotherapy, temozolomide, or both, and most of the patients received both.

Clones were sequenced by immunoSEQ multiplex PCR, and TCRdb holds only the in-frame ones, with some missing. The data show 45,000 to 60,000 clones, with 85% to 90% seen just once and more than 5.5% held by the top ten. The CDR3 is 19 residues long. V shed 2 bases and J shed 0 bases, with 23 bases lying between them. From germline, CDR1 is SGHAT and CDR2 FQNNGV. This sample's time point: week 35, safety follow-up. It was 300 ug of mutant IDH1 20-mer peptide that made up each vaccine dose, given with topical imiquimod. Each tumor in the donors was a new WHO grade 3 or 4 astrocytoma, IDH1-mutant and ATRX-lost.

Specimen: PBMCs, collected from a glioma patient whose treatment included an IDH1 peptide vaccine. The chain links TRBV11-2 to TRBJ2-7; D gene ambiguous. The receptor's source is a middle-aged woman with glioma. The CDR3: CASSLHFPRTAKSSYEQYF. The CDR3 DNA sequence: TGTGCCAGCAGCTTACATTTCCCGAGGACGGCAAAAAGCTCCTACGAGCAGTACTTC.